The clone carrying this TCR beta chain is medium-sized (0.01 to 0.1%) in the sample. Its target is unknown. V was pared by 6 bases and J by 4 bases, with 1 base of the junction left unmatched. CDR3 length equals 13 residues. Germline-derived CDR1 and CDR2 are SNHLY and FYNNEI. The data derive from a study of breast tumors, draining lymph nodes, adjacent tissues. Overall study findings and caveats: Tumors had less TCR diversity than lymph nodes, more than nontumor tissue. Luminal-like breast cancer showed significantly higher tumor–nontumor repertoire similarity than basal-like.

TCRdb passed the multiplex PCR reads through MiXCR, listing each CDR3 protein once. Of around 9,100 distinct CDR3 sequences listed, roughly 41% are singletons. The source is a female donor with breast cancer. Some clones in this sample may be carry-over from other donors' samples. Material for sequencing was tumor-adjacent breast tissue. This chain joins TRBV2 and TRBJ1-5, with TRBD1 matching 9 bases. The CDR3 loop is CASRTGGNQPQHF. The CDR3 nucleotides read TGTGCCAGCAGGACAGGGGGGAATCAGCCCCAGCATTTT.